The clone carrying this T cell receptor (beta chain) was seen a single time. Its cognate antigen is unknown. The study profiled TCR beta VDJ and CDR3 using genomic DNA as template. MiXCR, run by TCRdb on the reads, gives a single entry per CDR3 protein. Here the sample spans under 350,000 distinct CDR3 sequences, approximately 57% being singletons. V lost 3 bases to trimming and J lost 2 bases, with 11 bases between them. This CDR3 spans 14 amino acids. The source of the sample is a study of CD8+CD57+ T cells in acquired aplastic anemia. Whole-study context: Across the sorted CD4+ and CD8+ cells, DNA amounts averaged 3.2 ug.

Patients chosen for sequencing had shown CD8+CD57+ cell expansion by flow cytometry. Study-wide findings and caveats: Patients had twenty-nine CD8+ CDR3 sequences in common with controls (the shared set). A significant difference in CD8+ Simpson's diversity between patients and controls was not found.

The receptor was isolated from a human donor with aplastic anemia. Material for sequencing was sorted CD4+, CD8+, or CD8+CD57+ T cells (not recorded which) from PBMCs. This chain uses TRBV12-3 or TRBV12-4 with TRBJ2-7; no definite D call. The CDR3 region is CASSFGLGPYEQYF. Here the CDR3 DNA reads TGTGCCAGCAGTTTTGGGCTAGGGCCCTACGAGCAGTACTTC.